This passage covers 19 T cell receptor beta chains from one sample sequenced in a study of T cell responses to AZD1222 COVID-19 vaccine. This table comes from immunoSEQ multiplex PCR, and its TCRdb copy is limited to in-frame clones, with some not included. The sample has approximately 120,000 clones; roughly 86% are singletons. The starting material was peripheral blood, obtained 28 days after the second AZD1222 dose. The receptors were sampled from an adult who received the AZD1222 COVID-19 vaccine.

J is TRBJ1-1 and V is TRBV5-1; the match to TRBD1 covers 7 bases. The CDR3 has 14 residues. CDR1 is SGHRS, CDR2 YFSETQ, per germline. The V segment lost 0 bases and the J segment 3 bases; nucleotides outside the gene matches: 2. Here the CDR3 DNA reads TGCGCCAGCAGCTTGGAGGGACAGTACACTGAAGCTTTCTTT. Translating gives CASSLEGQYTEAFF. The full variable domain, with the rest looked up from reference TRBV5-1 and TRBJ1-1, is KAGVTQTPRYLIKTRGQQVTLSCSPISGHRSVSWYQQTPGQGLQFLFEYFSETQRNKGNFPGRFSGRQFSNSRSEMNVSTLELGDSALYLCASSLEGQYTEAFFGQGTRLTVV.

The rearrangement joins TRBV5-1 to TRBJ2-7, with TRBD2 identical over 8 bases. This CDR3 has 15 amino acids. CDR1 is SGHRS and CDR2 is YFSETQ in the germline V gene. The V segment lost 2 bases and the J segment 5 bases; nucleotides outside the gene matches: 9. In DNA form, the CDR3 reads TGCGCCAGCAGCTTAGGGACTAGAGAACCCCACGAGCAGTACTTC. Translating gives CASSLGTREPHEQYF.

V and J are TRBV27 and TRBJ1-4, with D hard to call. V dropped 3 bases and J dropped 8 bases, with 4 bases sitting between them. Looked up from germline, CDR1 is MNHEY and CDR2 is SMNVEV (reference sequence). The CDR3 has 11 amino acids. The CDR3 region has the DNA TGTGCCAGCAGTTTTGGCGAAAAACTGTTTTTT. The encoded protein is CASSFGEKLFF.

This sequence joins TRBV27 and TRBJ1-6; D remains ambiguous. The CDR3 covers 15 residues. With 0 bases removed from V and 5 bases from J, the gap between germline ends came to 8 bases. Germline CDR1 MNHEY, CDR2 SMNVEV (reference sequence). CDR3 region: CASSLSIWDNSPLHF. For the CDR3, the DNA is TGTGCCAGCAGTTTATCGATCTGGGATAATTCACCCCTCCACTTT.

The rearrangement links TRBV5-1 to TRBJ2-1; a possible D gene is TRBD2 (6 bases). This CDR3 contains 15 residues. The V end lost 4 bases, the J end lost 2 bases, and 13 bases lay between the germline ends. The germline gives CDR1 SGHRS, CDR2 YFSETQ. The CDR3 loop reads CASSASGDTYNEQFF. The CDR3 region has the DNA TGCGCCAGCAGCGCGTCGGGGGATACCTACAATGAGCAGTTCTTC.

This clone came up a few times. This chain links TRBV6-5 with TRBJ1-5; TRBD1 agrees at 9 bases. The CDR3 covers 15 residues. The J segment lost 3 bases and the V segment lost 4 bases, leaving 4 bases of the junction unmatched. The germline V gene has CDR1 MNHEY and CDR2 SVGAGI. The CDR3 coding sequence is TGTGCCAGCAGTTCCTACAGGGGGCCCAATCAGCCCCAGCATTTT. It is translated as CASSSYRGPNQPQHF.

The gene calls are TRBV5-4 and TRBJ1-2; 8 bases align to TRBD1. CDR1 and CDR2 (germline): SGHNT, YYREEE (reference sequence). The CDR3 spans 15 residues. V lost 1 base and J lost 4; bases outside the gene matches: 6. Written as DNA, the CDR3 is TGTGCCAGCAGCTTGCGGACAGGGTCGTCCTATGGCTACACCTTC. This encodes CASSLRTGSSYGYTF.

This sequence joins TRBV14 and TRBJ2-3; no clear D gene. Germline CDR1 reads SGHDN; CDR2 reads FVKESK. Trimming removed 3 bases from V and 7 bases from J, with 11 bases in between. The CDR3 totals 13 residues. The CDR3 reads CASSQSTGNTQYF. The CDR3 nucleotides are TGTGCCAGCAGCCAGTCGACCGGTAATACGCAGTATTTT.

V and J are TRBV10-3 and TRBJ1-1; 8 bases match TRBD1. The trim removed 4 bases at V and 0 bases at J, leaving 4 bases unmatched. The CDR3 sequence is 15 residues long. CDR1 ENHRY and CDR2 SYGVKD come from the germline V gene. DNA of the CDR3: TGTGCCATCAGTGCTAGGACAGGGCTGAACACTGAAGCTTTCTTT. It translates to CAISARTGLNTEAFF.

The chain recombines TRBV12-1 with TRBJ1-1. TRBV12-1 is recorded as a pseudogene. This CDR3 region has 12 residues. CDR3 DNA: TGTGCCAGCAGCTCCTCGGAGGGGGAAGCTTTCTTT. Amino acid sequence: CASSSSEGEAFF.

The V gene is TRBV7-9, the J gene TRBJ1-1; D not certain. V dropped 1 base and J dropped 0 bases, with 6 bases sitting between them. Per germline, CDR1 SEHNR and CDR2 FQNEAQ (reference sequence). CDR3 size: 14 residues. The CDR3 sequence: CASSLGPMNTEAFF. The CDR3 nucleotides are TGTGCCAGCAGCTTAGGTCCAATGAACACTGAAGCTTTCTTT.

V gene TRBV19 combines with J gene TRBJ2-2, with D perhaps being TRBD1 or TRBD2 (6 bases each). The CDR3 has 17 residues. Trimming removed 7 bases at V and 5 bases at J, with 23 bases between. Germline V gene sequence: CDR1 LNHDA, CDR2 SQIVND (reference sequence). The CDR3 DNA reads TGTGCCAGTAAAGCAGGAGGGGGAATGGCAATGACCGGGGAGCTGTTTTTT. This codes for CASKAGGGMAMTGELFF.

The chain couples TRBV5-1 to TRBJ1-6; maybe TRBD1 (5 bases). V lost 6 bases, J lost 5 bases, and 9 bases lay in between. The CDR3 spans 13 residues. Germline loops: CDR1 SGHRS, CDR2 YFSETQ. The CDR3 nucleotides read TGCGCCAGCACGGAGACAGATAATTCACCCCTCCACTTT. Its translation: CASTETDNSPLHF.

The rearrangement joins TRBV7-6 to TRBJ2-3; TRBD2 aligns across 11 bases. V shed 5 bases and J 2 bases; nucleotides not matched to a gene: 6. This CDR3 region has 16 residues. Germline values: CDR1 SGHVS, CDR2 FNYEAQ. The CDR3 DNA reads as TGTGCCAGCAGCGAGACTAGCGGGGTCCTCACAGATACGCAGTATTTT. Its protein product is CASSETSGVLTDTQYF.

The V call is TRBV6-2 or TRBV6-3, the J call TRBJ2-1; 10 positions match TRBD2. J gave up 7 bases and V 6 bases, and 9 bases lay outside the gene matches. The CDR3 covers 15 residues. CDR1 is MNHEY, CDR2 SVGEGT, per germline. The CDR3: CASSYERGGFNEQFF. CDR3 nucleotide sequence: TGTGCCAGCAGCTATGAGCGGGGGGGCTTTAATGAGCAGTTCTTC.

This clone qualifies as medium-sized. The CDR3 coding sequence is TGTGCCAGCAGTTTGCAGGACAGGGGAGGCTATGGCTACACCTTC. Residues: CASSLQDRGGYGYTF. V and J are TRBV28 and TRBJ1-2, with 9 nucleotides matching TRBD1. V dropped 3 bases and J dropped 4; count of bases not matched to a gene: 6. From germline, CDR1 is MDHEN and CDR2 SYDVKM. CDR3 length equals 15 residues.

J is TRBJ1-1 and V is TRBV15; D is possibly TRBD1 (6 bases). Trimming took 5 bases from V and 1 from J, leaving 17 bases between them. CDR3 size: 16 residues. From germline, CDR1 is LNHNV and CDR2 YYDKDF (reference sequence). The CDR3 protein is CATSRYTGTPNTEAFF. The DNA for the CDR3 is TGTGCCACCAGCCGTTACACGGGGACACCGAACACTGAAGCTTTCTTT. Together with reference TRBV15 and TRBJ1-1, the CDR3 gives the full variable domain: DAMVIQNPRYQVTQFGKPVTLSCSQTLNHNVMYWYQQKSSQAPKLLFHYYDKDFNNEADTPDNFQSRRPNTSFCFLDIRSPGLGDTAMYLCATSRYTGTPNTEAFFGQGTRLTVV.

V gene TRBV25-1 combines with J gene TRBJ1-2; 12 positions match TRBD1. This CDR3 contains 13 residues. J lost 8 bases, V lost 9 bases, and 7 bases had no gene match. In germline, CDR1 is MGHDK, CDR2 SYGVNS. CDR3 region: CASGGQGAGGYTF. DNA of the CDR3: TGTGCCAGTGGGGGACAGGGGGCTGGAGGCTACACCTTC.

This clone was picked up a small number of times. The V call is TRBV7-9, the J call TRBJ2-7, with 10 bases lining up with TRBD1. The V and J ends lost 5 bases and 4 bases, in that order; junction bases with no gene match: 8. CDR1 is SEHNR, CDR2 FQNEAQ, per germline (reference sequence). This CDR3 spans 15 amino acids. The CDR3: CASSLLTGGSYEQYF. The CDR3, as DNA: TGTGCCAGCAGCCTCCTGACAGGGGGCTCATACGAGCAGTACTTC.